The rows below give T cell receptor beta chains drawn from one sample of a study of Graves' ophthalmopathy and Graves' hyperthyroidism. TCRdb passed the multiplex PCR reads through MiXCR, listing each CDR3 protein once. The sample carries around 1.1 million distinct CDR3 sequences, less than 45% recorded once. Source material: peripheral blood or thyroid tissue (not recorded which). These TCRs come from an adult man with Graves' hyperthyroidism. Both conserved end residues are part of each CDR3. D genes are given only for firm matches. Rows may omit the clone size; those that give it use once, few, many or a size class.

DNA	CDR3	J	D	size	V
TGTGCCATCCTCAGCTTAGGTTTAGGGGAGTACCAAGAGACCCAGTACTTC	CAILSLGLGEYQETQYF	TRBJ2-5	-	-	TRBV15
TGTGCCATCAGTGACCGAATCTCTGAAGCTTTCTTT	CAISDRISEAFF	TRBJ1-1	-	-	TRBV10-3
TGTGCCAGTAGTATAGGACAGGCGACTAGCACAGATACGCAGTATTTT	CASSIGQATSTDTQYF	TRBJ2-3	-	-	TRBV19
TGTGCCAGCAGCTGGCTGGGGACCCAGTACTTC	CASSWLGTQYF	TRBJ2-5	-	-	TRBV12-3/TRBV12-4
TGTGCCAGCAGTGAAGCAGGGACAGGGGGCTTAACGTATGGCTACACCTTC	CASSEAGTGGLTYGYTF	TRBJ1-2	TRBD1	-	TRBV25-1
TGTGCCAGCAGCTTGATCGGAGGGCGCAGGACTAACTATGGCTACACCTTC	CASSLIGGRRTNYGYTF	TRBJ1-2	-	many	TRBV5-5
TGTGCCAGCAGACTGAGGACTAGCCCAGAGACCCAGTACTTC	CASRLRTSPETQYF	TRBJ2-5	TRBD2	-	TRBV28
TGCGCCAGCAGCCAACTAGCGGGAGGGCCGGGCACCGGGGAGCTGTTTTTT	CASSQLAGGPGTGELFF	TRBJ2-2	TRBD2	once	TRBV4-1
TGTGCCAGCAGTTTTGAGGGAGGGCCATCCCACGAGCAGTACTTC	CASSFEGGPSHEQYF	TRBJ2-7	TRBD2	few	TRBV12-3/TRBV12-4
TGTGCCAGTACCCCAAGTCGGGGCAGCGTTTATGGCTACACCTTC	CASTPSRGSVYGYTF	TRBJ1-2	-	few	TRBV19
TGCGCCAGCAGCTTGAACACCGGGGAGCTGTACTTC	CASSLNTGELYF	TRBJ2-7	-	-	TRBV5-1
TGTGCCAGTAGAAGGTTGGGTTTCGACACGGAGACCCAGTACTTC	CASRRLGFDTETQYF	TRBJ2-5	-	many	TRBV19
TGTGCCAGCCTGTTGGGAGAGACCCAGCATTTT	CASLLGETQHF	TRBJ1-5	-	-	TRBV2